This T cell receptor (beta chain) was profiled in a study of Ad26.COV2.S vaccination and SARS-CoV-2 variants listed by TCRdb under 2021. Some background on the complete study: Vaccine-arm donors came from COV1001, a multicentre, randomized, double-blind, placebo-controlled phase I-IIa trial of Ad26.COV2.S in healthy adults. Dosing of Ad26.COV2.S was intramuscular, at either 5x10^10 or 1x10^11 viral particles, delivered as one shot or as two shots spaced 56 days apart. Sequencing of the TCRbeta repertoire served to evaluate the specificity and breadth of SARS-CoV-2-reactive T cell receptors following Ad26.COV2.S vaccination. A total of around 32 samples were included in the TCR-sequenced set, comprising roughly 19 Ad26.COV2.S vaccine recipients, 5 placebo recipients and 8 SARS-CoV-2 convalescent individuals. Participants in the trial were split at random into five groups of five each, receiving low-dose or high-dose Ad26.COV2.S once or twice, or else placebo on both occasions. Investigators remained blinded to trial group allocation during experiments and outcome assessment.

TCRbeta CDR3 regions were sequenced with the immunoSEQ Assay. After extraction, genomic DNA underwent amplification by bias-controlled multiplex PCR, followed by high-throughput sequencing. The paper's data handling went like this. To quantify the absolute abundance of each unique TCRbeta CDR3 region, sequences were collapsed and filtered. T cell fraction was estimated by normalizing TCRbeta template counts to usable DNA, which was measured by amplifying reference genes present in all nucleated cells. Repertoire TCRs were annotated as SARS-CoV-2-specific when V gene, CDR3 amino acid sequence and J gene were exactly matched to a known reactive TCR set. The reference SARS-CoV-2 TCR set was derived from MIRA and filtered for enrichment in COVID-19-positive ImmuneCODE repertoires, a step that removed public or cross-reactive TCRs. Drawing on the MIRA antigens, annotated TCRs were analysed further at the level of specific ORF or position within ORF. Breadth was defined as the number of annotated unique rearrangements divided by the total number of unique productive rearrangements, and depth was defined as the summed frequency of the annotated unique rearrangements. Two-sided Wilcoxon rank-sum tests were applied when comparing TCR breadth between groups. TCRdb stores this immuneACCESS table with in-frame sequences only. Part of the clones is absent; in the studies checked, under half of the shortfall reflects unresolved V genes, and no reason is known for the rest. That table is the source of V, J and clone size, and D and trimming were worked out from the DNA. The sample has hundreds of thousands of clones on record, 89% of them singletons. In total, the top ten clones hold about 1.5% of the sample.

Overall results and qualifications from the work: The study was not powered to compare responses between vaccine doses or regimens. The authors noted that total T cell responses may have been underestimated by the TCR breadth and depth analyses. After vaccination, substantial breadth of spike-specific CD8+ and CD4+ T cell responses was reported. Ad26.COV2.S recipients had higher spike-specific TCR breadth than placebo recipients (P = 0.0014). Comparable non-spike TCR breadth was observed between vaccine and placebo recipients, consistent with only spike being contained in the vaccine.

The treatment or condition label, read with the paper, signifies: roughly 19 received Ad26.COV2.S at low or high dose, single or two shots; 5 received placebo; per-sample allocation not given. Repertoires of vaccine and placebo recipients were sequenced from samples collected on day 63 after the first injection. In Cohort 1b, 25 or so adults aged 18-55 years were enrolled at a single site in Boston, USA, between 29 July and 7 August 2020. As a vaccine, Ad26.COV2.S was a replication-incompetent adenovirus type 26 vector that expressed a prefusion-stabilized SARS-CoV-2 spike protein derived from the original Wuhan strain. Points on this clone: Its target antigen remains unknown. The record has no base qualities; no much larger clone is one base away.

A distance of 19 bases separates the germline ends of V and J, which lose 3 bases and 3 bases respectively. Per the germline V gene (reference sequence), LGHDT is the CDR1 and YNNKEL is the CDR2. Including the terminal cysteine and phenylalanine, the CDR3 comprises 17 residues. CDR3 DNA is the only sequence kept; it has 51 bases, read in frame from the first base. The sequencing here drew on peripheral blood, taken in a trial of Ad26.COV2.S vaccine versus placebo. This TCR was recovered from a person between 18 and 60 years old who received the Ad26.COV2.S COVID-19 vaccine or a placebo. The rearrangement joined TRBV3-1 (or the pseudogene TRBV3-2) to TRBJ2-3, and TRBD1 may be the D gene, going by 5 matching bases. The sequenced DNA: TGTGCCAGCAGCCAGTTTAGGGGTGGGTTGGAGACAGATACGCAGTATTTT. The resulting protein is CASSQFRGGLETDTQYF.